Below, 27 T cell receptor beta chains from the same sample are listed, as sequenced in a study of blood T cell repertoires in COVID-19. Sequencing used immunoSEQ multiplex PCR; TCRdb keeps in-frame clones, though not all of them. The table has 120,000 or so clones, 85% seen once. Sequenced sample: peripheral blood. Receptors were obtained from a woman of 80 years or more with acute or convalescent COVID-19.

With respect to this clone: The same CDR3 also results from other DNA sequences found in this sample. This chain joins TRBV11-2 and TRBJ2-5; the D is unclear. The ends were cut back, 4 bases at V and 1 base at J, with 10 bases in the middle. The CDR3 loop spans 14 amino acids. Germline CDR1 SGHAT, CDR2 FQNNGV. CDR3 DNA: TGTGCCAGCAGCTCGTTGGCGGCCCAAGAGACCCAGTACTTC. This gives the protein CASSSLAAQETQYF.

This chain uses TRBV4-1 with TRBJ1-5; D unresolved. The V and J ends lost 6 bases and 1 base respectively, with 10 bases between them. The CDR3 spans 14 residues. In germline, CDR1 is MGHRA, CDR2 YSYEKL. In DNA, the CDR3 is TGCGCCAGCAGTCACGACACGAGCAATCAGCCCCAGCATTTT. Amino acid sequence: CASSHDTSNQPQHF.

This clone appeared a single time. The chain couples TRBV6-5 to TRBJ1-5; weak D call: TRBD1 (5 bases). V was pared by 2 bases and J by 3 bases, with 11 bases between. The germline V gene has CDR1 MNHEY and CDR2 SVGAGI. The CDR3 contains 15 residues. Written as DNA, the CDR3 is TGTGCCAGCAGTTACGATGGGGCCCCCAATCAGCCCCAGCATTTT. This sequence encodes CASSYDGAPNQPQHF.

The rearrangement links TRBV9 to TRBJ1-6; 8 positions match TRBD1. The CDR3 runs to 14 residues. The V gene end was trimmed by 4 bases and the J gene end by 9 bases; junction bases not matched to a gene: 6. CDR1 SGDLS and CDR2 YYNGEE come from the germline V gene. CDR3: CASSIGQGRSPLHF. In DNA form, the CDR3 reads TGTGCCAGCAGCATCGGACAGGGTCGTTCACCCCTCCACTTT.

The chain couples TRBV10-3 to TRBJ2-1; 14 positions match TRBD2. This CDR3 comprises 14 residues. Losses at the gene ends were 7 bases for V and 10 bases for J; bases not matched to a gene: 6. CDR1 is ENHRY and CDR2 is SYGVKD in the germline V gene. As DNA, the CDR3 is TGTGCCATCACCCAGGGACTAGCGGGGGACGAGCAGTTCTTC. This translates into CAITQGLAGDEQFF.

The J gene is TRBJ2-5, the V gene TRBV10-1, with 14 bases aligning to TRBD2. Unmatched junction bases numbered 1, after V lost 2 bases and J lost 2 bases. The V gene's germline CDR1 is WNHNN and CDR2 SYGVQD (reference sequence). The CDR3 loop spans 16 amino acids. The CDR3 nucleotides read TGCGCCAGCAGTGAGGGACTAGCGGGGGGTCAAGAGACCCAGTACTTC. It specifies CASSEGLAGGQETQYF.

The chain couples TRBV15 to TRBJ1-1, with 7 nucleotides matching TRBD1. This CDR3 has 11 amino acids. The germline gives CDR1 LNHNV, CDR2 YYDKDF (reference sequence). V was pared by 6 bases and J by 10 bases, with 5 bases of the junction left unmatched. CDR3 bases: TGTGCCACCAGGGCGACAGGGAGAGCTTTCTTT. This translates into CATRATGRAFF.

The chain couples TRBV28 to TRBJ1-2; D is unresolved. CDR1 MDHEN and CDR2 SYDVKM come from the germline V gene. V was clipped by 7 bases and J by 4 bases, with 16 bases between them. The CDR3 extends over 14 amino acids. The CDR3 coding sequence is TGTGCCAGCAATCCCTTCCCGGTCCCCTATGGCTACACCTTC. Translated: CASNPFPVPYGYTF.

The V call is TRBV28, the J call TRBJ1-2, with D unclear. In germline, CDR1 is MDHEN, CDR2 SYDVKM. The CDR3 spans 12 residues. V lost 2 bases, J lost 2 bases, and 3 bases lay in between. CDR3 loop: CASSLQNYGYTF. The CDR3 DNA follows: TGTGCCAGCAGTTTACAGAACTATGGCTACACCTTC.

This chain links TRBV9 with TRBJ1-3; D is perhaps TRBD1 (5 bases). Germline V gives CDR1 SGDLS, CDR2 YYNGEE. The CDR3 has 14 amino acids. V was shortened by 4 bases and J by 0 bases, with 8 bases between the two germline ends. CDR3 protein: CASSSGHSGNTIYF. The CDR3, as DNA: TGTGCCAGCAGCTCAGGACACTCTGGAAACACCATATATTTT.

This clone has only a few counts. The V call is TRBV5-1, the J call TRBJ2-1; 8 nucleotides match TRBD2. CDR1 and CDR2 from the germline V gene are SGHRS and YFSETQ. This CDR3 is 15 amino acids long. After removal of 1 base from V and 13 bases from J, the junction contained 13 bases not matched to a gene. The CDR3 sequence: CASSLRGGRVNDQFF. The CDR3 nucleotides are TGCGCCAGCAGCTTGCGGGGGGGCCGGGTTAACGATCAGTTCTTC.

This chain joins TRBV27 and TRBJ2-2; 9 bases line up with TRBD1. Germline-derived CDR1 and CDR2 are MNHEY and SMNVEV (reference sequence). V shed 6 bases, J shed 7 bases, and the junction held 6 bases outside the gene matches. CDR3 length: 14 residues. As DNA, the CDR3 is TGTGCCAGCAGAAGGGGACAGGGTGGCGGGGAGCTGTTTTTT. This gives the protein CASRRGQGGGELFF.

This rearrangement joins TRBV6-5 to TRBJ2-1, with a tentative D call TRBD2 (6 bases). Germline V gene data show CDR1 as MNHEY and CDR2 as SVGAGI. This CDR3 has 13 residues. CDR3 protein: CASTRMDYNEQFF. CDR3 bases: TGTGCGTCGACTAGGATGGATTACAATGAGCAGTTCTTC.

In this sample, this clone turned up once. V and J are TRBV4-2 and TRBJ1-4; D perhaps matches TRBD1 (5 bases). Germline CDR1 reads LGHNA; CDR2 reads YNFKEQ. CDR3 length equals 15 residues. Deletions cut 1 base from V and 4 bases from J, with 10 bases between. The DNA for the CDR3 is TGTGCCAGCAGCCAAGGACTCAGGGTTAATGAAAAACTGTTTTTT. Residues: CASSQGLRVNEKLFF.

V and J are TRBV11-2 and TRBJ2-1; 8 nucleotides match TRBD2. Unmatched junction bases numbered 4, after V lost 6 bases and J lost 0 bases. Germline loops: CDR1 SGHAT, CDR2 FQNNGV. The CDR3 is 15 residues long. CDR3 DNA: TGTGCCAGCAGACAAGCGGGGGCCTCCTACAATGAGCAGTTCTTC. Translation: CASRQAGASYNEQFF.

The V and J genes are TRBV9 and TRBJ1-4; 8 bases align to TRBD1. Germline lookup yields CDR1 SGDLS and CDR2 YYNGEE. The CDR3 is made up of 15 amino acids. After removal of 3 bases from V and 1 base from J, the junction contained 2 bases not matched to a gene. CDR3 region: CASSGGQGTNEKLFF. CDR3 sequence (DNA): TGTGCCAGCAGCGGAGGACAGGGAACTAATGAAAAACTGTTTTTT.

The chain has TRBV3-1 (or the pseudogene TRBV3-2) and TRBJ1-2, with a tentative D call TRBD1 (5 bases). Deletions cut 7 bases from V and 4 bases from J, with 13 bases between. The V gene's germline CDR1 is LGHDT and CDR2 YNNKEL (reference sequence). The CDR3 length is 13 residues. The CDR3, as DNA: TGTGCCAGCACCTTTCAGGGTACCTATGGCTACACCTTC. Amino acid sequence: CASTFQGTYGYTF.

A single count supports this clone. The chain carries TRBV6-5 and TRBJ2-7; possible D gene TRBD1, 6 bases. The CDR3 sequence is 12 residues long. The germline CDR1 and CDR2 sequences are MNHEY and SVGAGI. V lost 5 bases and J lost 4, with 9 bases in between. The chain's CDR3 is CASSRGSYEQYV. CDR3 nucleotide sequence: TGTGCCAGCAGTAGGGGGTCTTACGAGCAGTACGTC.

The rearrangement uses TRBV7-3 and TRBJ2-1; 8 bases agree with TRBD2. The CDR3 runs to 15 residues. From germline, CDR1 is SGHTA and CDR2 FQGTGA. V lost 6 bases, J lost 0 bases, and 4 bases stayed unmatched. The CDR3 region has the DNA TGTGCCAGCAGTTTTAGCGGGGCCTCCTACAATGAGCAGTTCTTC. Translation gives CASSFSGASYNEQFF. Drawing the rest from reference TRBV7-3 and TRBJ2-1, the complete variable domain is GAGVSQTPSNKVTEKGKYVELRCDPISGHTALYWYRQSLGQGPEFLIYFQGTGAADDSGLPNDRFFAVRPEGSVSTLKIQRTERGDSAVYLCASSFSGASYNEQFFGPGTRLTVL.

The CDR3, as DNA: TGTGCCAGCATTTTCCTTGCGGGACAGGGGAACACTGAAGCTTTCTTT. This gives the protein CASIFLAGQGNTEAFF. V and J are TRBV2 and TRBJ1-1, with 9 positions matching TRBD1. V shed 7 bases and J 1 base; nucleotides not matched to a gene: 10. Germline-derived CDR1 and CDR2 are SNHLY and FYNNEI. CDR3 size: 16 residues. Looking up the rest from reference TRBV2 and TRBJ1-1 gives the full variable domain: EPEVTQTPSHQVTQMGQEVILRCVPISNHLYFYWYRQILGQKVEFLVSFYNNEISEKSEIFDDQFSVERPDGSNFTLKIRSTKLEDSAMYFCASIFLAGQGNTEAFFGQGTRLTVV.

The V gene is TRBV7-9, the J gene TRBJ2-7; 10 bases fit TRBD2. The germline gives CDR1 SEHNR, CDR2 FQNEAQ (reference sequence). The CDR3 runs 15 residues. V shed 5 bases and J 5 bases; nucleotides not matched to a gene: 9. The CDR3 region has the DNA TGTGCCAGCAGCCAACAAACTAGCGGGGATCACGAGCAGTACTTC. This codes for CASSQQTSGDHEQYF.

As DNA, the CDR3 is TGCGCCAGCAGCCAACTGACTAGCGGGGGGGCCGGGAGCACCGGGGAGCTGTTTTTT. Translated, it gives CASSQLTSGGAGSTGELFF. V is TRBV4-1 and J is TRBJ2-2; TRBD2 matches at 14 bases. This CDR3 comprises 19 residues. V lost 2 bases to trimming and J lost 4 bases; unmatched junction nucleotides: 9. Germline lookup yields CDR1 MGHRA and CDR2 YSYEKL.

V is TRBV7-9 and J is TRBJ1-6; a possible D gene is TRBD1 (5 bases). Trimming shortened V by 3 bases and J by 14 bases, and 14 bases separated the two germline ends. The CDR3 contains 13 residues. CDR1 is SEHNR and CDR2 is FQNEAQ in the germline V gene (reference sequence). DNA for the CDR3: TGTGCCAGCAGCTTCGTGGGGGGGTTCACCCTCCACTTT. This encodes CASSFVGGFTLHF.

The V gene is TRBV9, the J gene TRBJ2-1; tentative D call: TRBD2 (7 bases). The length of the CDR3 is 16 residues. Germline assignment: CDR1 SGDLS and CDR2 YYNGEE. V was clipped by 6 bases and J by 4 bases, with 20 bases between them. CDR3 in DNA: TGTGCCAGCACTCCTGGGGTGGCGGGGGCATACAATGAGCAGTTCTTC. Translated, it gives CASTPGVAGAYNEQFF.

This chain joins TRBV21-1 and TRBJ1-4; the table's D call of TRBD1 was not tested on the DNA. TRBV21-1 is reported as a pseudogene. This CDR3 contains 17 residues. This chain's CDR3 is CASSPGEYRTRGEKLFF. Written as DNA, the CDR3 is TGTGCCAGCAGCCCCGGAGAGTATAGGACCAGGGGTGAAAAACTGTTTTTT.

This clone was observed a handful of times. This chain links TRBV18 with TRBJ1-5; weak D call: TRBD1 (6 bases). The CDR3 sequence is 17 residues long. Germline assignment: CDR1 KGHSH and CDR2 LQKENI. V dropped 2 bases and J dropped 5 bases, with 19 bases sitting between them. CDR3 amino acids: CASSPEGFRTEYQPQHF. CDR3 in DNA: TGTGCCAGCTCACCAGAGGGGTTTCGGACAGAATATCAGCCCCAGCATTTT.

This clone was seen once. The rearrangement uses TRBV18 and TRBJ1-2, with 8 bases aligning to TRBD1. The CDR3 has 16 amino acids. V gave up 0 bases and J gave up 8 bases; unmatched junction bases: 11. Per the germline V gene, CDR1 is KGHSH and CDR2 is LQKENI. CDR3 protein: CASSPPGGQDVRGYTF. Here the CDR3 DNA reads TGTGCCAGCTCACCACCGGGGGGACAGGACGTGCGGGGCTACACCTTC.